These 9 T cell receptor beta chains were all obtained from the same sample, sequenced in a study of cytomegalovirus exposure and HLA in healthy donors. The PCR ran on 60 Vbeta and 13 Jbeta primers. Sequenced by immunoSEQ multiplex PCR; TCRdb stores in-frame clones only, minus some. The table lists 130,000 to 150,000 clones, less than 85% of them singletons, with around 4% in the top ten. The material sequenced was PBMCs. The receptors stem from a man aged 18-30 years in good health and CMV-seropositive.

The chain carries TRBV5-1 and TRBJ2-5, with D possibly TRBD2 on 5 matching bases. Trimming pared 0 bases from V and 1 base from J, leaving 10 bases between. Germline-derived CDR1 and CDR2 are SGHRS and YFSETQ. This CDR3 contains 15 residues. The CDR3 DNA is TGCGCCAGCAGCTTGGAGCTAGCCTTCCAAGAGACCCAGTACTTC. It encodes CASSLELAFQETQYF.

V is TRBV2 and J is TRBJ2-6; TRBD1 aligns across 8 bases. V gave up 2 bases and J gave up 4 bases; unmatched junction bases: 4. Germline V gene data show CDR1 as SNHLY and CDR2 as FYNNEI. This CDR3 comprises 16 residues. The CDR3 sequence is CASSEQGAGGANVLTF. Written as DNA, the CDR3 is TGTGCCAGCAGTGAACAGGGGGCGGGAGGGGCCAACGTCCTGACTTTC.

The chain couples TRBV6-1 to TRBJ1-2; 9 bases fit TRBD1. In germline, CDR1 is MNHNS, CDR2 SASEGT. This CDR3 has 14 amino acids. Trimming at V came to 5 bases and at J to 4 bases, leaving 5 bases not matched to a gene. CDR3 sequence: CASSLGQGIYGYTF. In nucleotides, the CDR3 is TGTGCCAGCAGTTTGGGACAGGGTATCTATGGCTACACCTTC.

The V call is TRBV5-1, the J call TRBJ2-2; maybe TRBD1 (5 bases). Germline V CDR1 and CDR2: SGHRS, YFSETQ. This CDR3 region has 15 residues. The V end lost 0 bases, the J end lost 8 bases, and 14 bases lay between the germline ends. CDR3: CASSLAPGIKGELFF. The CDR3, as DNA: TGCGCCAGCAGCTTGGCTCCAGGGATTAAGGGGGAGCTGTTTTTT.

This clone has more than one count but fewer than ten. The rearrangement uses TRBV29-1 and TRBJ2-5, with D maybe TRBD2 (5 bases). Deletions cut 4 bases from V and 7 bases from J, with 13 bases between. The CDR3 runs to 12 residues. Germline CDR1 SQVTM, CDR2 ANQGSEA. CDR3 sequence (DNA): TGCAGCGTTGCCGATAGCGCGCGGACCCAGTACTTC. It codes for CSVADSARTQYF.

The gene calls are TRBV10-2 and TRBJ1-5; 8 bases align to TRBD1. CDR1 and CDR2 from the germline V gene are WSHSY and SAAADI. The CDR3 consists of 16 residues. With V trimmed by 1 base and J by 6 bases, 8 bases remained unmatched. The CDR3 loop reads CASSEFGQGVSQPQHF. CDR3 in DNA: TGCGCCAGCAGTGAGTTCGGACAGGGAGTAAGTCAGCCCCAGCATTTT.

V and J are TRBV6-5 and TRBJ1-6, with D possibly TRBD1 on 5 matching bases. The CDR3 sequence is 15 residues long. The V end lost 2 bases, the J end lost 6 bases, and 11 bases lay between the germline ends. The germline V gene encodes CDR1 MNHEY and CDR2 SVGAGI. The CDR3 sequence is CASSYEGLINSPLHF. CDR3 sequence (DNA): TGTGCCAGCAGTTACGAGGGACTCATTAATTCACCCCTCCACTTT.

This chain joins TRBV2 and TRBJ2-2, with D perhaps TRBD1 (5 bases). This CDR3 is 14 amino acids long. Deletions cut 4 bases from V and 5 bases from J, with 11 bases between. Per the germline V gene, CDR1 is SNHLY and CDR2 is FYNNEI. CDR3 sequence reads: CASSAGKRTGELFF. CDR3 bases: TGTGCCAGCAGTGCAGGGAAAAGGACCGGGGAGCTGTTTTTT.

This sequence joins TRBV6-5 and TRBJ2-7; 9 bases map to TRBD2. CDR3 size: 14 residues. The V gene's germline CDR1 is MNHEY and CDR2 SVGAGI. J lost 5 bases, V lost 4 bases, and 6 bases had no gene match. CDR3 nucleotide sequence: TGTGCCAGCAGTTTGCTAGCGGGATTCGACGAGCAGTACTTC. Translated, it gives CASSLLAGFDEQYF.